The entry that follows covers one TCR beta chain sequence. The data stem from a study of T cell changes during pregnancy in multiple sclerosis. Generated by immunoSEQ multiplex PCR, the TCRdb table keeps only in-frame clones and is missing some. Of tens of thousands of clones listed, 90% to 95% were seen once; the top ten hold more than 2%. The CDR3 covers 13 residues. CDR1 is SGHNT, CDR2 YYREEE, per germline (reference sequence). J lost 6 bases, V lost 4 bases, and 4 bases had no gene match. The chain uses TRBV5-4 and TRBJ1-2, with TRBD1 matching 9 bases. Source: peripheral blood, taken in the first trimester of pregnancy. The source of this sequence is a female donor with multiple sclerosis, enrolled in a pregnancy study. This CDR3 is CASSKQGADGYTF. CDR3 nucleotides: TGTGCCAGCAGCAAACAGGGGGCAGATGGCTACACCTTC.